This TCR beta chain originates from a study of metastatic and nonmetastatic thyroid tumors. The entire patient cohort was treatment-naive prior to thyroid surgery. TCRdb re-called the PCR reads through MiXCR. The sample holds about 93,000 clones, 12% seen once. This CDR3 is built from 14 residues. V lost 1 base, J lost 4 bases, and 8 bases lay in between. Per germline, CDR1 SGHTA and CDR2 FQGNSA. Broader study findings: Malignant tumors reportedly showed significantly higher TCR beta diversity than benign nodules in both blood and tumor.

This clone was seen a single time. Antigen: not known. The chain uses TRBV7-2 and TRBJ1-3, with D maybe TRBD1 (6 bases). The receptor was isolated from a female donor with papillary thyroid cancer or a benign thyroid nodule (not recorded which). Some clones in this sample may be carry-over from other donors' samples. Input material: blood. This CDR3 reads CASSLDRVGNTIYF. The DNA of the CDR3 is TGTGCCAGCAGCTTAGACAGGGTCGGAAACACCATATATTTT.